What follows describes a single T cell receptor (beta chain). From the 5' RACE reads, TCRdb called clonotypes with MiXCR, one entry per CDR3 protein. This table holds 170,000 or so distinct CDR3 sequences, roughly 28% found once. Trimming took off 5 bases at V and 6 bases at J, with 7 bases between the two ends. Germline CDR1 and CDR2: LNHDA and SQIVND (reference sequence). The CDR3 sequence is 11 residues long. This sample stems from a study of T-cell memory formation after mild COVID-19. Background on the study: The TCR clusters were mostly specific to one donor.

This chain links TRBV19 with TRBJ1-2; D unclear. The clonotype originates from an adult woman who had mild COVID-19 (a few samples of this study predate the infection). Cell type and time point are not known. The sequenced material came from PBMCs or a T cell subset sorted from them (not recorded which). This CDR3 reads CASSRANGYTF. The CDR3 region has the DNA TGTGCCAGTAGTCGGGCCAATGGCTACACCTTC.